The clone carrying this T cell receptor beta chain was seen ten or more times. As it was prepared, the TCRbeta library received unique molecular identifiers. TCRdb reprocessed the PCR reads via MiXCR and lists one record per CDR3 protein. The sample holds over 150,000 distinct CDR3 sequences, less than 15% seen once. The data were obtained in a study of T-cell reconstitution after alpha-beta-depleted transplantation in children. Here the sequenced sample was PBMCs from the stem cell graft donor, taken from the stem cell graft. The TCR comes from a human donor who donated a stem cell graft to a child with acute lymphoblastic leukemia.

The CDR3 DNA is TGTGCCAGCAGCTTCCAGGGTTATGAAAAACTGTTTTTT. It is translated as CASSFQGYEKLFF. The chain recombines TRBV7-9 with TRBJ1-4, with D perhaps TRBD1 (5 bases). CDR1 and CDR2 (germline): SEHNR, FQNEAQ (reference sequence). The CDR3 totals 13 residues. The V end was cut by 3 bases, the J end by 6 bases, with 8 bases between.